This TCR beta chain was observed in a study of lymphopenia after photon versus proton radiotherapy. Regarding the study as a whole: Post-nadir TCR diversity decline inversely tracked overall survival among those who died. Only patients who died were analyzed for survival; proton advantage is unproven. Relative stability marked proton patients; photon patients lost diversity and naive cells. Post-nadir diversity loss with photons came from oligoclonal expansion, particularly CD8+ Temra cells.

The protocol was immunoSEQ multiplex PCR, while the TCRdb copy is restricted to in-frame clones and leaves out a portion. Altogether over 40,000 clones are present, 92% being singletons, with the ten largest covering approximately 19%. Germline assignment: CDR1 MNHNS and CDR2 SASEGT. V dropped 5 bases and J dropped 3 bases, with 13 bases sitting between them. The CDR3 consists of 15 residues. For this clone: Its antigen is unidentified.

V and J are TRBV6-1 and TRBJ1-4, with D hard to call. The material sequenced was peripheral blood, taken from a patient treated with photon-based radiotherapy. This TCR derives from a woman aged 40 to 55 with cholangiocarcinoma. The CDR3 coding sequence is TGTGCCAGCAGTAACGGGGTCAGAGCTAATGAAAAACTGTTTTTT. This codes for CASSNGVRANEKLFF.